This T cell receptor beta chain appears in the sequencing data of a study of neurological immune-mediated disorders. This clonotype was observed at least ten times. TCRdb fed the 5' RACE reads into MiXCR, producing one record per CDR3 protein. The table has 65,000 to 85,000 distinct CDR3 sequences, approximately 3.4% seen once. V lost 5 bases and J 5 bases, leaving 24 bases between the germline ends. Germline CDR1 and CDR2: MNHEY and SVGEGT. The CDR3 is 17 amino acids. The sequenced sample consisted of PBMCs. The sequence derives from a woman aged 50 to 60 with multiple sclerosis. The rearrangement uses TRBV6-2 or TRBV6-3 and TRBJ2-5; D is possibly TRBD2 (6 bases). This CDR3 reads CASSTGTGLPVAETQYF. CDR3 sequence (DNA): TGTGCCAGCAGTACCGGGACTGGTTTACCCGTTGCCGAGACCCAGTACTTC.